This T cell receptor (beta chain) is from a study of early T cells in non-severe SARS-CoV-2 infection. This CDR3 has 18 amino acids. V shed 5 bases and J 3 bases; nucleotides not matched to a gene: 10. Germline CDR1 and CDR2: SGHTA and FQGNSA. This clonotype is labeled as medium-sized. MiXCR, run by TCRdb on the 5' RACE reads, gives a single entry per CDR3 protein. Among about 50,000 distinct CDR3 sequences, less than 10% were seen once, and the ten largest hold over 4%. The chain is built from TRBV7-2 and TRBJ2-3, with 14 nucleotides matching TRBD2. This sequence was found in an adult who was a healthcare worker with PCR-confirmed SARS-CoV-2 infection or an uninfected control (not recorded which). Specimen: whole blood, collected at baseline. CDR3 sequence: CASSPRGLAGGRTDTQYF. The DNA for the CDR3 is TGTGCCAGCAGCCCCCGTGGACTAGCGGGGGGACGGACAGATACGCAGTATTTT. Complete variable domain (other parts from reference TRBV7-2 and TRBJ2-3): GAGVSQSPSNKVTEKGKDVELRCDPISGHTALYWYRQSLGQGLEFLIYFQGNSAPDKSGLPSDRFSAERTGGSVSTLTIQRTQQEDSAVYLCASSPRGLAGGRTDTQYFGPGTRLTVL.